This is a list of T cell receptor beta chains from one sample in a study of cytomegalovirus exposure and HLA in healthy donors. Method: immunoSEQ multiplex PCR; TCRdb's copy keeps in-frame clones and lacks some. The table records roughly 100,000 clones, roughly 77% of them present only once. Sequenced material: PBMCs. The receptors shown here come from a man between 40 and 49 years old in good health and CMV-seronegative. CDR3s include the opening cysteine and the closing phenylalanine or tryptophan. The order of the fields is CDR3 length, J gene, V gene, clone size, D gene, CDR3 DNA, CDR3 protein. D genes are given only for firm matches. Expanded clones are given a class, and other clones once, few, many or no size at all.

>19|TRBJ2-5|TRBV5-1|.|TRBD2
TGCGCCAGCAGCCCGCGGACTAGCGGGGTATTAGGGCTCCAAGAGACCCAGTACTTC
CASSPRTSGVLGLQETQYF
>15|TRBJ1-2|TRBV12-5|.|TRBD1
TGTGCTAGTGGTTTGGCATCGGGACAGTACTATGGCTACACCTTC
CASGLASGQYYGYTF
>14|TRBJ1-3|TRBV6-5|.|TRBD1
TGTGCCAGCCGCCGGGACAGGTTATCAGACACCATATATTTT
CASRRDRLSDTIYF
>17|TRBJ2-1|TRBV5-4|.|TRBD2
TGTGCCAGCAGCTTGGGGTCAGCGGGGGCTGCCTACAATGAGCAGTTCTTC
CASSLGSAGAAYNEQFF
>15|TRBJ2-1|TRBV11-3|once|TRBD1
TGTGCCAGCAGCTTTCGGACAGGGGTGGACCATGAGCAGTTCTTC
CASSFRTGVDHEQFF
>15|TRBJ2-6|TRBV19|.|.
TGTGCCAGTCGGAGGGAGAGCTCTGGGGCCAACGTCCTGACTTTC
CASRRESSGANVLTF
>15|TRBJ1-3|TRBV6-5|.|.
TGTGCCAGCAGTCCCAGGGCGGGGTTTGGAAACACCATATATTTT
CASSPRAGFGNTIYF
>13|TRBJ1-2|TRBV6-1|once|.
TGTGCCAGCATCGGCGGAGCTAACTATGGCTACACCTTC
CASIGGANYGYTF
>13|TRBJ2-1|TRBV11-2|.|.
TGTGCCAGCAGCTTGGGTGGGCAAGGCGAGCAGTTCTTC
CASSLGGQGEQFF
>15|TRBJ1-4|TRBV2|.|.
TGTGCCAGCAGGGCAGGGGAAGCAACTAATGAAAAACTGTTTTTT
CASRAGEATNEKLFF
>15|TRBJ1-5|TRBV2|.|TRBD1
TGTGCCAGCAGTATTGGGGGACAGCGATATCAGCCCCAGCATTTT
CASSIGGQRYQPQHF
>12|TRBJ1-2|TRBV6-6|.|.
TGTGCCAGCAGTCTCCCCGACTATGGCTACACCTTC
CASSLPDYGYTF
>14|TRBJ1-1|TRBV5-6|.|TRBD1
TGTGCCAGCAGCTTGGACAGGGGGAACACTGAAGCTTTCTTT
CASSLDRGNTEAFF
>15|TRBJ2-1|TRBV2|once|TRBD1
TGTGCCAGCAGTGAATGGGACAGGGGTTCGAATGAGCAGTTCTTC
CASSEWDRGSNEQFF
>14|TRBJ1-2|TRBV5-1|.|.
TGCGCCAGCAGCTTGGACGGGGTTATGTATGGCTACACCTTC
CASSLDGVMYGYTF
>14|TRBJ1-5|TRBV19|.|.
TGTGCCAGTAGTACCCACAGGGAGTATCAGCCCCAGCATTTT
CASSTHREYQPQHF